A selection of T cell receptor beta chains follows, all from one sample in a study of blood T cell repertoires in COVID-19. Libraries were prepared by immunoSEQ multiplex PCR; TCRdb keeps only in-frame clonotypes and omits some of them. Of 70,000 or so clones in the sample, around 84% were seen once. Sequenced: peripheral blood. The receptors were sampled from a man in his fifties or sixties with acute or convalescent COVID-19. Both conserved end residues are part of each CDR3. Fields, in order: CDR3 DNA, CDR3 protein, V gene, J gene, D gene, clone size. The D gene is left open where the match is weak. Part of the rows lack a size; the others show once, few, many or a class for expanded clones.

CDR3 DNA: TGTGCCAGCAGCCTACGCGGGGATGTGTCCTACAATGAGCAGTTCTTC; CDR3 protein: CASSLRGDVSYNEQFF; V gene: TRBV11-2; J gene: TRBJ2-1; D gene: -; clone size: -
CDR3 DNA: TGTGCCAGCAGTTCTCTTCCAGGGGTAAACTACGAGCAGTACTTC; CDR3 protein: CASSSLPGVNYEQYF; V gene: TRBV27; J gene: TRBJ2-7; D gene: -; clone size: -
CDR3 DNA: TGCGCCAGCAGGGATGGGGGGTACTACGAGCAGTACTTC; CDR3 protein: CASRDGGYYEQYF; V gene: TRBV10-2; J gene: TRBJ2-7; D gene: -; clone size: -
CDR3 DNA: TGTGCCAGCAGTTTAGGGAGCGGGAGCAACAATGAGCAGTTCTTC; CDR3 protein: CASSLGSGSNNEQFF; V gene: TRBV28; J gene: TRBJ2-1; D gene: TRBD2; clone size: -
CDR3 DNA: TGCGCCAGCAGTGATTACCGATTTGGCGGGGTCCCCGGTGAAGCTTTCTTT; CDR3 protein: CASSDYRFGGVPGEAFF; V gene: TRBV10-1; J gene: TRBJ1-1; D gene: -; clone size: -
CDR3 DNA: TGCGCCAGCAGGAACAGGGGAGGATACGAGCAGTACTTC; CDR3 protein: CASRNRGGYEQYF; V gene: TRBV10-2; J gene: TRBJ2-7; D gene: -; clone size: -
CDR3 DNA: TGTGCCAGCACCCCGGCGACAGGGGAAGCTTTCTTT; CDR3 protein: CASTPATGEAFF; V gene: TRBV14; J gene: TRBJ1-1; D gene: TRBD1; clone size: once
CDR3 DNA: TGTGCCAGCAGCTTCGTGACAGCCACAGATACGCAGTATTTT; CDR3 protein: CASSFVTATDTQYF; V gene: TRBV11-2; J gene: TRBJ2-3; D gene: -; clone size: -
CDR3 DNA: TGTGCCAGCAGCCAACATACAGGGGGTATAGGGGAGCAGTACTTC; CDR3 protein: CASSQHTGGIGEQYF; V gene: TRBV14; J gene: TRBJ2-7; D gene: TRBD1; clone size: -
CDR3 DNA: TGTGCCAGTAACCTGACAGGCCACATCCCAAACTTCTACGAGCAGTACTTC; CDR3 protein: CASNLTGHIPNFYEQYF; V gene: TRBV19; J gene: TRBJ2-7; D gene: -; clone size: -
CDR3 DNA: TGTGCCAGTAGTTTAGCGGTTACCTACGAGCAGTACTTC; CDR3 protein: CASSLAVTYEQYF; V gene: TRBV19; J gene: TRBJ2-7; D gene: -; clone size: -
CDR3 DNA: TGTGCCAGCAGCCAAGATTCCTTTTACAATGAGCAGTTCTTC; CDR3 protein: CASSQDSFYNEQFF; V gene: TRBV3-1/TRBV3-2; J gene: TRBJ2-1; D gene: -; clone size: -
CDR3 DNA: TGTGCCAGCGGATTAGCGGGAGCTGAGCAGTTCTTC; CDR3 protein: CASGLAGAEQFF; V gene: TRBV25-1; J gene: TRBJ2-1; D gene: TRBD2; clone size: -
CDR3 DNA: TGTGCCATCGGGGGGGGCTTAACCTACGAGCAGTACTTC; CDR3 protein: CAIGGGLTYEQYF; V gene: TRBV2; J gene: TRBJ2-7; D gene: TRBD2; clone size: once
CDR3 DNA: TGTGCCAGCAGCTTCACGACTCGAGGAGCTTTCTTT; CDR3 protein: CASSFTTRGAFF; V gene: TRBV5-8; J gene: TRBJ1-1; D gene: -; clone size: -
CDR3 DNA: TGTGCCAGCAGTTACTCGATTGCCAGGGGGCACACTGAAGCTTTCTTT; CDR3 protein: CASSYSIARGHTEAFF; V gene: TRBV6-5; J gene: TRBJ1-1; D gene: TRBD1; clone size: -
CDR3 DNA: TGTGCCAGCAGCCAGGGGACAGTCCCGATCCAAGAGACCCAGTACTTC; CDR3 protein: CASSQGTVPIQETQYF; V gene: TRBV3-1/TRBV3-2; J gene: TRBJ2-5; D gene: TRBD1; clone size: -
CDR3 DNA: TGTGCTAGCAGCTTATCGGGAAGGGAGCTGTTTTTT; CDR3 protein: CASSLSGRELFF; V gene: TRBV7-7; J gene: TRBJ2-2; D gene: -; clone size: once
CDR3 DNA: TGTGCCAGCAGGGTGAGGGGGATCAGCGACGAGCAGTACTTC; CDR3 protein: CASRVRGISDEQYF; V gene: TRBV27; J gene: TRBJ2-7; D gene: -; clone size: -
CDR3 DNA: TGTGCCAGTAGTATAGGGACAGGGTCGGGGCAGCCCCAGCATTTT; CDR3 protein: CASSIGTGSGQPQHF; V gene: TRBV19; J gene: TRBJ1-5; D gene: TRBD1; clone size: -
CDR3 DNA: TGTGCTAGCCGGACAGGGCGCAATCAGCCCCAGCATTTT; CDR3 protein: CASRTGRNQPQHF; V gene: TRBV12-5; J gene: TRBJ1-5; D gene: TRBD1; clone size: -
CDR3 DNA: TGTGCCAGCAGACAGGGAAGCAATCAGCCCCAGCATTTT; CDR3 protein: CASRQGSNQPQHF; V gene: TRBV28; J gene: TRBJ1-5; D gene: -; clone size: -
CDR3 DNA: TGTGCCAGCAGCCAGGAGGACCGAGTATTTCGGTACAATGAGCAGTTCTTC; CDR3 protein: CASSQEDRVFRYNEQFF; V gene: TRBV4-2; J gene: TRBJ2-1; D gene: -; clone size: -
CDR3 DNA: TGTGCCAGCAGCCGGGACAATGGGCCCAATCAGCCCCAGCATTTT; CDR3 protein: CASSRDNGPNQPQHF; V gene: TRBV7-9; J gene: TRBJ1-5; D gene: -; clone size: -
CDR3 DNA: TGTGCCAGCAGTTTTAGCGACGGGAGTGCAGATACGCAGTATTTT; CDR3 protein: CASSFSDGSADTQYF; V gene: TRBV7-6; J gene: TRBJ2-3; D gene: -; clone size: -
CDR3 DNA: TGTGCCAGCGGGAGTAGCAATCAGCCCCAGCATTTT; CDR3 protein: CASGSSNQPQHF; V gene: TRBV2; J gene: TRBJ1-5; D gene: -; clone size: -
CDR3 DNA: TGTGCCAGCAGCCTCCAGGGTAATCAGCCCCAGCATTTT; CDR3 protein: CASSLQGNQPQHF; V gene: TRBV5-6; J gene: TRBJ1-5; D gene: -; clone size: -
CDR3 DNA: TGTGCCAGCAGTGTGGGGAGTTCCTACAATGAGCAGTTCTTC; CDR3 protein: CASSVGSSYNEQFF; V gene: TRBV6-4; J gene: TRBJ2-1; D gene: -; clone size: -
CDR3 DNA: TGTGCCAGCAGCCCCATCTACAGGGGCACTACGGAAAAACTGTTTTTT; CDR3 protein: CASSPIYRGTTEKLFF; V gene: TRBV28; J gene: TRBJ1-4; D gene: TRBD1; clone size: -
CDR3 DNA: TGCGCCAGCAGCCAGGGGACAGGGCGGTTTTATGGCTACACCTTC; CDR3 protein: CASSQGTGRFYGYTF; V gene: TRBV4-1; J gene: TRBJ1-2; D gene: TRBD1; clone size: -
CDR3 DNA: TGTGCCAGCAGTGAAGCGCGGCGGAGCGGGGGCGGCTACACCTTC; CDR3 protein: CASSEARRSGGGYTF; V gene: TRBV2; J gene: TRBJ1-2; D gene: -; clone size: -
CDR3 DNA: TGTGCCAGCAGCAAAGGGACTAGCGGGAAGAATGAGCAGTTCTTC; CDR3 protein: CASSKGTSGKNEQFF; V gene: TRBV21-1; J gene: TRBJ2-1; D gene: -; clone size: -
CDR3 DNA: TGTGCCAGCGCTGGACAGGGGGTAAGCAATCAGCCCCAGCATTTT; CDR3 protein: CASAGQGVSNQPQHF; V gene: TRBV2; J gene: TRBJ1-5; D gene: TRBD1; clone size: -
CDR3 DNA: TGCGCCAGCAGCATGGACCCGGGACAGGATATCGGGCAGTTCTTC; CDR3 protein: CASSMDPGQDIGQFF; V gene: TRBV5-1; J gene: TRBJ2-1; D gene: TRBD1; clone size: -
CDR3 DNA: TGTGCCAGCTCTGGGGTGGAGGACGGCTACACCTTC; CDR3 protein: CASSGVEDGYTF; V gene: TRBV18; J gene: TRBJ1-2; D gene: -; clone size: -
CDR3 DNA: TGTGCCTGGAGCAGACAGGGCTCACCCCTCCACTTT; CDR3 protein: CAWSRQGSPLHF; V gene: TRBV30; J gene: TRBJ1-6; D gene: TRBD1; clone size: -
CDR3 DNA: TGTGCCAGCAGTGGCCTACTTGGTACCGGGGAGCTGTTTTTT; CDR3 protein: CASSGLLGTGELFF; V gene: TRBV25-1; J gene: TRBJ2-2; D gene: -; clone size: -
CDR3 DNA: TGTGCCAGCTCACCCCAGGAGGCGAAAGTATCCGGCTACACCTTC; CDR3 protein: CASSPQEAKVSGYTF; V gene: TRBV18; J gene: TRBJ1-2; D gene: -; clone size: -
CDR3 DNA: TGTGCCAGCAGCCCCCGGGACTCCACCCGGCAGGAGACCCAGTACTTC; CDR3 protein: CASSPRDSTRQETQYF; V gene: TRBV7-9; J gene: TRBJ2-5; D gene: -; clone size: many